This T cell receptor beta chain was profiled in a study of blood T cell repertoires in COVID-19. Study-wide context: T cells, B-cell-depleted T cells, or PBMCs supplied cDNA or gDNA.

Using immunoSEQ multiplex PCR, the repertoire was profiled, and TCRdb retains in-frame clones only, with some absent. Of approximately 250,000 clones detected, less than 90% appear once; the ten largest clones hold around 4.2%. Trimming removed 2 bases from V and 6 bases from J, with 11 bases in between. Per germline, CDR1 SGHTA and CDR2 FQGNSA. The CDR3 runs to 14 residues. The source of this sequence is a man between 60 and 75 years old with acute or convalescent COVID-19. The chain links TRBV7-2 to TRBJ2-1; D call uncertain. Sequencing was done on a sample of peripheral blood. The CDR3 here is CASSLNQVSNEQFF. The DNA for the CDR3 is TGTGCCAGCAGCTTAAATCAGGTATCCAATGAGCAGTTCTTC.